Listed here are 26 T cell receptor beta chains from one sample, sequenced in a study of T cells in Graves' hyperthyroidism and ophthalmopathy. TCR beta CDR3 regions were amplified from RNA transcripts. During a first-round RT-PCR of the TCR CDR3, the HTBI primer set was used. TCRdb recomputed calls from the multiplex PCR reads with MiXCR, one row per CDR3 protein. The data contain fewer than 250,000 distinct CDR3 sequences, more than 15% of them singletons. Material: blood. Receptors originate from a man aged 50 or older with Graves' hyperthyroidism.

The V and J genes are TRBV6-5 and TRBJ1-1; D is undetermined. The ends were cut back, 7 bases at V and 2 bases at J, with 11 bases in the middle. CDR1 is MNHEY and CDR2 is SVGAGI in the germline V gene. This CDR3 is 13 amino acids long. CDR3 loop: CASTLGSNTEAFF. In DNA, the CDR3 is TGTGCCAGCACCCTAGGGAGTAACACTGAAGCTTTCTTT.

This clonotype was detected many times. CDR3 nucleotide sequence: TGTGCCAGCTGGACTAGTTTCTGCGAGCAGTACTTC. Residues: CASWTSFCEQYF. J is TRBJ2-7 and V is TRBV9; 7 nucleotides align to TRBD2. The CDR3 length is 12 residues. V lost 7 bases to trimming and J lost 6 bases; unmatched junction nucleotides: 7. In germline, CDR1 is SGDLS, CDR2 YYNGEE.

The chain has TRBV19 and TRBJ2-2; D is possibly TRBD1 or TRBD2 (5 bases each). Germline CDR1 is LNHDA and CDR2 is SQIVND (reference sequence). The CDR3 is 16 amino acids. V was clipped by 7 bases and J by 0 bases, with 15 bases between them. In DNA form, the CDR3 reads TGTGCCAGTACCATGAGGGGCGGTACGAACACCGGGGAGCTGTTTTTT. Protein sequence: CASTMRGGTNTGELFF.

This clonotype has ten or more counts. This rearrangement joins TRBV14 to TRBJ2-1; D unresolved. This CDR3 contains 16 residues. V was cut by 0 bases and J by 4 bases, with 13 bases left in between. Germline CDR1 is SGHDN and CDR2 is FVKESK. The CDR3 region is CASSQEIYTIYNEQFF. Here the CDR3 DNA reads TGTGCCAGCAGCCAAGAGATCTATACAATTTACAATGAGCAGTTCTTC.

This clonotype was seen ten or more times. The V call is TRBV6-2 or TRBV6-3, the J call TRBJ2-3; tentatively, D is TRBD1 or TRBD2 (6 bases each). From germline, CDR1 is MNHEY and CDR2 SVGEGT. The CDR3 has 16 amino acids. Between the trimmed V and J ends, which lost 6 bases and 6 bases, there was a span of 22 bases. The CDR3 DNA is TGTGCCAGCAGCTATACCGCGGGACACTCTACGGATACGCAGTATTTT. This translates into CASSYTAGHSTDTQYF.

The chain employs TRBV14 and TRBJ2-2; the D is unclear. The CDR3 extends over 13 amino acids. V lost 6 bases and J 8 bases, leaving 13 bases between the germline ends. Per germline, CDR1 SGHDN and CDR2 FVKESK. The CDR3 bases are TGTGCCAGCAGATCCCAGTTTGCGGGGGAGCTGTTTTTT. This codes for CASRSQFAGELFF.

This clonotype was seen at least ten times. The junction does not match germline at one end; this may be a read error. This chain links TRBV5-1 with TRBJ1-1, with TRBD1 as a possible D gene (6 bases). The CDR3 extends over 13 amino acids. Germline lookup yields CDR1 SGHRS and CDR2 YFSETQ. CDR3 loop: CASSLEGGTEAFF. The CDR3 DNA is TGTGCCAGCAGTTTGGAGGGGGGCACTGAAGCTTTCTTT.

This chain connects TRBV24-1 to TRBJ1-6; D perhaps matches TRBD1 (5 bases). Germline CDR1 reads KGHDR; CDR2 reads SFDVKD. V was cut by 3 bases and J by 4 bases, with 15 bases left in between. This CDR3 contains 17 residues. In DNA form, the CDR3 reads TGTGCCACCAGTGATCTTGATCGACAGCCTTATAATTCACCCCTCCACTTT. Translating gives CATSDLDRQPYNSPLHF.

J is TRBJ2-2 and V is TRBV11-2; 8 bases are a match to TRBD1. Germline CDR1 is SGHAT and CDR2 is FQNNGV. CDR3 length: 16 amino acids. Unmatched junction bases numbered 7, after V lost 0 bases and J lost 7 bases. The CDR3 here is CASSLEGQGGGGELFF. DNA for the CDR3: TGTGCCAGCAGCTTAGAAGGACAGGGCGGCGGCGGGGAGCTGTTTTTT.

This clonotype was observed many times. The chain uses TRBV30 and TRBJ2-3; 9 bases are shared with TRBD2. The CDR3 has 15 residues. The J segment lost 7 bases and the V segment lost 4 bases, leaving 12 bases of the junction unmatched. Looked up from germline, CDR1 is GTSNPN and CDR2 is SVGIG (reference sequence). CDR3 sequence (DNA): TGTGCCTGGATGAAGGTAGCGGGAGAAGCGAATACGCAGTATTTT. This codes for CAWMKVAGEANTQYF.

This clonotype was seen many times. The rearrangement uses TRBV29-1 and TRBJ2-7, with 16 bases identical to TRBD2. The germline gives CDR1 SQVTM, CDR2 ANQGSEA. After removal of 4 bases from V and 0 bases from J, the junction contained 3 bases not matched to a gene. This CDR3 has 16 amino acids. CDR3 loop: CSVAGLAGGPSYEQYF. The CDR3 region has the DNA TGCAGCGTTGCGGGACTAGCGGGAGGGCCCTCCTACGAGCAGTACTTC.

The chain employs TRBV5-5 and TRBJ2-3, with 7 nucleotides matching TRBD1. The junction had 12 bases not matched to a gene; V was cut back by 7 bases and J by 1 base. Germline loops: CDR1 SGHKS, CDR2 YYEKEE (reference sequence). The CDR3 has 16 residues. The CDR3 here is CASLRGQGRGTDTQYF. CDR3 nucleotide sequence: TGTGCCAGCTTGAGGGGGCAGGGTCGAGGCACAGATACGCAGTATTTT. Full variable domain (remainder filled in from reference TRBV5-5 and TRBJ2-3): DAGVTQSPTHLIKTRGQQVTLRCSPISGHKSVSWYQQVLGQGPQFIFQYYEKEERGRGNFPDRFSARQFPNYSSELNVNALLLGDSALYLCASLRGQGRGTDTQYFGPGTRLTVL.

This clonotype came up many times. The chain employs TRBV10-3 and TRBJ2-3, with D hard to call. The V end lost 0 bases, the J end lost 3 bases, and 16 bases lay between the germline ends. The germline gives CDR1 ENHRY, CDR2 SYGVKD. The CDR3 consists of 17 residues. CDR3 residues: CAISESLRTAGTDTQYF. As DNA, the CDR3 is TGTGCCATCAGTGAGTCGCTAAGAACGGCAGGTACAGATACGCAGTATTTT.

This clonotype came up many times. The CDR3 loop reads CASRTPGTASTQYF. CDR3 sequence (DNA): TGTGCCAGCAGAACCCCCGGGACAGCCTCGACGCAGTACTTC. The V and J genes are TRBV7-2 and TRBJ2-7, with TRBD1 identical over 7 bases. Germline V lookup: CDR1 SGHTA, CDR2 FQGNSA. The CDR3 is 14 amino acids. Trimming took 6 bases from V and 9 from J; bases not matched to a gene: 14.

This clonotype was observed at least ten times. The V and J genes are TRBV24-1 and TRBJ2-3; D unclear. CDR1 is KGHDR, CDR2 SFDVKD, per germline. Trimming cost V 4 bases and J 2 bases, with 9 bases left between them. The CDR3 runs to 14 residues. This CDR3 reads CATSEPALTDTQYF. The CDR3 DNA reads TGTGCCACCAGTGAGCCAGCCCTCACAGATACGCAGTATTTT.

CDR3: CSAPTSGSTDTQYF. The CDR3 DNA sequence: TGCAGTGCTCCTACTAGCGGAAGCACAGATACGCAGTATTTT. The gene calls are TRBV20-1 and TRBJ2-3, with 8 bases that match TRBD2. Trimming at V came to 5 bases and at J to 0 bases, leaving 4 bases not matched to a gene. Germline values: CDR1 DFQATT, CDR2 SNEGSKA (reference sequence). The CDR3 length is 14 residues.

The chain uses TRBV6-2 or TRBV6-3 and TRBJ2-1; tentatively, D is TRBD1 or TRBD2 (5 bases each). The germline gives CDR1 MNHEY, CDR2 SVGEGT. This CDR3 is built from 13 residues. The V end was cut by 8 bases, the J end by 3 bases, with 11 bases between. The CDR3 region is CASGQGDYNEQFF. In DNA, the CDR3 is TGTGCCAGCGGCCAGGGAGACTACAATGAGCAGTTCTTC.

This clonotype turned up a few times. The CDR3 region has the DNA TGTGCCAGCAGAGTACACGGGGACACTGAAGCTTTCTTT. Translating it yields CASRVHGDTEAFF. This chain joins TRBV6-1 and TRBJ1-1; D unclear. CDR1 is MNHNS, CDR2 SASEGT, per germline. Trimming stripped 6 bases from V and 3 bases from J, with 11 bases between. CDR3 length equals 13 residues.

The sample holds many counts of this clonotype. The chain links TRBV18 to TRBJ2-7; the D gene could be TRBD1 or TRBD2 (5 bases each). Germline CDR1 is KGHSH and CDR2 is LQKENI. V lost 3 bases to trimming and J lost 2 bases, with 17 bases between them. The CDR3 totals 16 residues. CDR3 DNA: TGTGCCAGCTCACCGTCCGTTGGCCGGGACGCCTACGAGCAGTACTTC. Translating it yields CASSPSVGRDAYEQYF.

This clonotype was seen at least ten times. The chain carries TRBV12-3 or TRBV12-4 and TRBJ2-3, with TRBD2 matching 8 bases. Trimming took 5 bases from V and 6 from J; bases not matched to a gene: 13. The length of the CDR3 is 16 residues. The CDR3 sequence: CASSLPGLARGDTQYF. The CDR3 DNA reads TGTGCCAGCAGTCTACCCGGACTAGCTCGGGGGGATACGCAGTATTTT.

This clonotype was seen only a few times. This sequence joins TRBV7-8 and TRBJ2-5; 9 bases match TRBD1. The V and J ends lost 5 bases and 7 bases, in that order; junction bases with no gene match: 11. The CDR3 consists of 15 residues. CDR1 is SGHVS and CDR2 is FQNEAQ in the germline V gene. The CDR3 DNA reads TGTGCCAGCAGCACCCGACAGGGGGGCGTCGGGACCCAGTACTTC. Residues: CASSTRQGGVGTQYF.

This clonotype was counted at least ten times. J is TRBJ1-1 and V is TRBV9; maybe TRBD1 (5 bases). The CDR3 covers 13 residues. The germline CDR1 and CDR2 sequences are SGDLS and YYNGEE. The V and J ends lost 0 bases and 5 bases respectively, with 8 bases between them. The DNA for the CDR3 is TGTGCCAGCAGCGTAGGGGGGAGGACTGAAGCTTTCTTT. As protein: CASSVGGRTEAFF.

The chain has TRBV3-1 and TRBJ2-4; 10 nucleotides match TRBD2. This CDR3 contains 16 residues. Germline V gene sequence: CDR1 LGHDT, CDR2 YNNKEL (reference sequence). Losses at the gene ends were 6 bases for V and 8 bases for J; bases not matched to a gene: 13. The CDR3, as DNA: TGTGCCAGCAGGGGAGTAGCGGGAGGAGGAAGGGACATTCAGTACTTC. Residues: CASRGVAGGGRDIQYF.

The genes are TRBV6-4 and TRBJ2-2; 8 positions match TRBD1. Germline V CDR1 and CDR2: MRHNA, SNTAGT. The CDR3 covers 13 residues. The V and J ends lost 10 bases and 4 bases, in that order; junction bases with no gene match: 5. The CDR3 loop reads CATGTGATGELFF. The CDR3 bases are TGTGCCACCGGGACAGGAGCCACCGGGGAGCTGTTTTTT.

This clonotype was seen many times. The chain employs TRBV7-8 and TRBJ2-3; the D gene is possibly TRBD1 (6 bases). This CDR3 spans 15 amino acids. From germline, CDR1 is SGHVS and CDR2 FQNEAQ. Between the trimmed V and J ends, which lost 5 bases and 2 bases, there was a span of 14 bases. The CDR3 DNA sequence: TGTGCCAGCAGCCCCAGGGGTTTCGTCACAGATACGCAGTATTTT. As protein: CASSPRGFVTDTQYF.

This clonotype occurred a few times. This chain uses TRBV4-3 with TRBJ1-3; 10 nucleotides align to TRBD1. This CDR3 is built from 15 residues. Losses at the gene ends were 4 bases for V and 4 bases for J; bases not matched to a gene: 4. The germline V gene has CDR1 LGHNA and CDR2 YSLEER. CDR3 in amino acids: CASSRDRGLGNTIYF. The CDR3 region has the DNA TGCGCCAGCAGCCGAGACAGGGGGCTGGGAAACACCATATATTTT.